Below, 17 T cell receptor beta chains from the same sample are listed, as sequenced in a study of T cells after yellow fever vaccination. TCRdb fed the 5' RACE reads into MiXCR, producing one record per CDR3 protein. The sample records just under 600,000 distinct CDR3 sequences, 13% being singletons. The sample consisted of PBMCs, taken on the day of the yellow fever booster vaccination. The receptor source for this set is a man aged 25-40 years who received the YFV17D yellow fever vaccine.

The chain couples TRBV27 to TRBJ2-7; TRBD2 might be the D (5 bases). The V gene lost 7 bases and the J gene lost 0 bases, with 13 bases spanning the gap. This CDR3 is 14 amino acids long. Germline CDR1 MNHEY, CDR2 SMNVEV (reference sequence). CDR3 in DNA: TGTGCCAGCAAGAAGACGGGAAGCTCCTACGAGCAGTACTTC. It yields the protein CASKKTGSSYEQYF.

The gene calls are TRBV10-3 and TRBJ1-6, with D unclear. V was trimmed by 0 bases and J by 10 bases, leaving 16 bases between them. Germline V CDR1 and CDR2: ENHRY, SYGVKD. This CDR3 is built from 16 residues. In nucleotides, the CDR3 is TGTGCCATCAGTGAGTCTACCGGAGGTACTGGATCACCCCTCCACTTT. This encodes CAISESTGGTGSPLHF.

The rearrangement joins TRBV20-1 to TRBJ2-1, with 7 bases identical to TRBD1. After removal of 7 bases from V and 5 bases from J, the junction contained 14 bases not matched to a gene. Per germline, CDR1 DFQATT and CDR2 SNEGSKA (reference sequence). The CDR3 loop spans 15 amino acids. This chain's CDR3 is CSGYHTGTDNNEQFF. In DNA, the CDR3 is TGCAGTGGATATCACACCGGGACAGATAACAATGAGCAGTTCTTC.

There are a few counts of this clonotype. The chain recombines TRBV7-9 with TRBJ2-5, with 13 bases lining up with TRBD2. Losses at the gene ends were 5 bases for V and 5 bases for J; bases not matched to a gene: 8. Germline V CDR1 and CDR2: SEHNR, FQNEAQ (reference sequence). The CDR3 sequence is 16 residues long. The CDR3 DNA sequence: TGTGCCAGCAGCGGAGGACTAGCGGGAGTGGGGGAGACCCAGTACTTC. Protein product: CASSGGLAGVGETQYF. Using reference TRBV7-9 and TRBJ2-5 for the parts outside the CDR3, the full variable domain is DTGVSQNPRHKITKRGQNVTFRCDPISEHNRLYWYRQTLGQGPEFLTYFQNEAQLEKSRLLSDRFSAERPKGSFSTLEIQRTEQGDSAMYLCASSGGLAGVGETQYFGPGTRLLVL.

This clonotype occurred many times. V and J are TRBV11-3 and TRBJ2-1; D is ambiguous. There are 13 residues in the CDR3. V shed 2 bases and J shed 6 bases, with 8 bases lying between them. Germline lookup yields CDR1 SGHNT and CDR2 YENEEA. The CDR3 spells CASSLLPGNEQFF. The CDR3 DNA sequence: TGTGCCAGCAGCTTATTGCCGGGCAATGAGCAGTTCTTC.

The V and J genes are TRBV6-5 and TRBJ2-1; the match to TRBD1 covers 8 bases. V lost 3 bases and J lost 5; bases outside the gene matches: 9. CDR1 and CDR2 (germline): MNHEY, SVGAGI. The CDR3 is made up of 16 amino acids. CDR3 DNA: TGTGCCAGCAGTTATAGCTCAGGGGGCGTCCACAATGAGCAGTTCTTC. Its protein product is CASSYSSGGVHNEQFF.

This clonotype was observed many times. The chain is built from TRBV29-1 and TRBJ2-5; D may be TRBD1 or TRBD2 (5 bases each). Germline-derived CDR1 and CDR2 are SQVTM and ANQGSEA. V lost 6 bases to trimming and J lost 6 bases, with 14 bases between them. The CDR3 totals 12 residues. The CDR3 spells CSVVLEGKTQYF. Written as DNA, the CDR3 is TGCAGCGTGGTTCTAGAGGGGAAGACCCAGTACTTC.

This clonotype appeared a few times. V and J are TRBV20-1 and TRBJ2-5; D perhaps matches TRBD1 (6 bases). This CDR3 has 14 residues. Germline V lookup: CDR1 DFQATT, CDR2 SNEGSKA (reference sequence). V was cut by 7 bases and J by 3 bases, with 18 bases left in between. As DNA, the CDR3 is TGCAGTGTTGTAACAGGGAATGGAAAAGAGACCCAGTACTTC. It translates to CSVVTGNGKETQYF.

This clonotype occurred a few times. The chain is built from TRBV7-2 and TRBJ2-1; 13 bases match TRBD2. CDR1 SGHTA and CDR2 FQGNSA come from the germline V gene. There are 15 residues in the CDR3. Germline trimming cut 5 bases from V and 5 bases from J; bases unmatched to any gene: 3. The CDR3 loop is CASSLTSGRNNEQFF. In DNA, the CDR3 is TGTGCCAGCAGCCTGACTAGCGGGAGGAACAATGAGCAGTTCTTC.

There are a few counts of this clonotype. The V call is TRBV25-1, the J call TRBJ2-1; 9 bases map to TRBD2. The V segment lost 0 bases and the J segment 6 bases; nucleotides outside the gene matches: 9. Germline CDR1 is MGHDK and CDR2 is SYGVNS. This CDR3 has 17 amino acids. For the CDR3, the DNA is TGTGCCAGCAGTGAATATGTGGGGACTAGCCGGGGCAATGAGCAGTTCTTC. Translation: CASSEYVGTSRGNEQFF.

The chain is built from TRBV6-5 and TRBJ1-2; D is perhaps TRBD1 (6 bases). Trimming left V 0 bases short and J 4 bases short, with 6 bases between. The CDR3 has 13 amino acids. Germline V gene lookup returns CDR1 MNHEY and CDR2 SVGAGI. The CDR3 loop is CASSYSQGYGYTF. The CDR3 DNA reads as TGTGCCAGCAGTTACTCACAGGGCTATGGCTACACCTTC.

The sample holds a few counts of this clonotype. V gene TRBV6-2 or TRBV6-3 combines with J gene TRBJ2-5; D gene uncertain. The germline CDR1 and CDR2 sequences are MNHEY and SVGEGT. V was cut by 7 bases and J by 0 bases, with 9 bases left in between. This CDR3 is built from 13 residues. The CDR3 nucleotides read TGTGCCAGCATGTTGGTGAACCAAGAGACCCAGTACTTC. The encoded protein is CASMLVNQETQYF.

This chain links TRBV7-2 with TRBJ1-1; a possible D gene is TRBD1 (6 bases). The CDR3 loop spans 16 amino acids. Germline V gene lookup returns CDR1 SGHTA and CDR2 FQGNSA. The ends were cut back, 5 bases at V and 4 bases at J, with 20 bases in the middle. The CDR3 protein is CASSLRQVEWRTEAFF. CDR3 in DNA: TGTGCCAGCAGCCTTCGACAGGTAGAGTGGCGCACTGAAGCTTTCTTT. Supplemented by reference TRBV7-2 and TRBJ1-1, the full variable domain reads GAGVSQSPSNKVTEKGKDVELRCDPISGHTALYWYRQSLGQGLEFLIYFQGNSAPDKSGLPSDRFSAERTGGSVSTLTIQRTQQEDSAVYLCASSLRQVEWRTEAFFGQGTRLTVV.

J is TRBJ2-7 and V is TRBV4-1; D remains unclear. The germline V and J ends were trimmed by 2 bases and 2 bases, with 10 bases remaining between them. CDR1 and CDR2 from the germline V gene are MGHRA and YSYEKL. The CDR3 has 14 residues. The CDR3 reads CASSQLKGTYEQYF. In nucleotides, the CDR3 is TGCGCCAGCAGCCAATTAAAAGGGACCTACGAGCAGTACTTC.

The V and J genes are TRBV7-6 and TRBJ2-1; D gene unclear. The CDR3 totals 14 residues. V was trimmed by 0 bases and J by 1 base, leaving 4 bases between them. Germline CDR1 reads SGHVS; CDR2 reads FNYEAQ. CDR3 DNA: TGTGCCAGCAGCTTAGCGGTATCCTACAATGAGCAGTTCTTC. This translates into CASSLAVSYNEQFF.

This clonotype was seen at least ten times. V usage is TRBV2 and J usage is TRBJ2-5; the D is unclear. CDR1 and CDR2 (germline): SNHLY, FYNNEI. Trimming removed 4 bases at V and 3 bases at J, with 3 bases between. The CDR3 extends over 11 amino acids. CDR3 amino acids: CASSGEETQYF. Written as DNA, the CDR3 is TGTGCCAGCAGTGGTGAAGAGACCCAGTACTTC.

The chain links TRBV3-1 to TRBJ2-1; 12 bases agree with TRBD1. The CDR3 has 15 residues. The germline V gene encodes CDR1 LGHDT and CDR2 YNNKEL (reference sequence). The V and J ends lost 6 bases and 3 bases, in that order; junction bases with no gene match: 3. The CDR3 region has the DNA TGTGCCAGCAGGGGACAGGGGGCTTTCTACAATGAGCAGTTCTTC. Amino acids: CASRGQGAFYNEQFF.